This T cell receptor beta chain emerged from a study of cytomegalovirus exposure and HLA in healthy donors. In the study overall: Early released data comprised 80 million or so unique TCRs from HLA-typed donors.

As to this clone: Its target is unknown.

The CDR3 length is 17 residues. The germline V gene encodes CDR1 SGHTA and CDR2 FQGTGA. Trimming at V came to 5 bases and at J to 5 bases, leaving 12 bases not matched to a gene. Whole-study findings and limits: The study carried out a later analysis of TCR beta sequences. It associated approximately 15,000 of them with specific HLA alleles at a false discovery rate of 0.05. Common viral pathogens were later found to be apparently linked to several of the most significant clusters. Across donors, sequencing depth was assumed by presence/absence analyses to be roughly uniform.

The PCR was carried out with 60 Vbeta primers and 13 Jbeta primers. Assay used: immunoSEQ multiplex PCR; TCRdb lists only in-frame clones, some missing. The sample holds around 130,000 clones, approximately 72% seen once. The source of this sequence is a woman aged 55-69 years in good health and CMV-seronegative. The rearrangement uses TRBV7-3 and TRBJ2-3; 11 bases map to TRBD1. Sequencing was done on a sample of PBMCs. The CDR3 reads CASSPPTDRGRLDTQYF. Here the CDR3 DNA reads TGTGCCAGCAGCCCGCCCACGGACAGGGGGCGTTTAGATACGCAGTATTTT. Variable domain in full (rest from reference TRBV7-3 and TRBJ2-3): GAGVSQTPSNKVTEKGKYVELRCDPISGHTALYWYRQSLGQGPEFLIYFQGTGAADDSGLPNDRFFAVRPEGSVSTLKIQRTERGDSAVYLCASSPPTDRGRLDTQYFGPGTRLTVL.